The rows below give T cell receptor beta chains drawn from one sample of a study of CD4 T cells in relation to SARS-CoV-2 and coronaviruses. Profiled with immunoSEQ multiplex PCR; TCRdb holds only in-frame clones, not every one. This sample has around 25,000 clones, with roughly 82% found just once. Antigens of these TCRs are unknown. The sequenced sample was CD4+ T cells from PBMCs, cultured in vitro. The receptors shown here come from a human donor in good health. CDR3s include the opening cysteine and the closing phenylalanine or tryptophan. A D gene is named only where the DNA matches it firmly. Some rows have no size entry. The others give once, few or many, or a class for an expanded clone.

v_call: TRBV7-8
clone_size: -
j_call: TRBJ2-5
d_call: -
cdr3_nt: TGTGCCAGCAGTCCCCGCGTCAGGGGAGAGACCCAGTACTTC
cdr3_aa: CASSPRVRGETQYF

v_call: TRBV4-2
clone_size: -
j_call: TRBJ1-3
d_call: -
cdr3_nt: TGTGCCAGCAGCCAACTGAGAGCCCGAAACACCATATATTTT
cdr3_aa: CASSQLRARNTIYF

v_call: TRBV7-2
clone_size: -
j_call: TRBJ1-1
d_call: -
cdr3_nt: TGTGCCAGCAGGACCGGGCTGAACACTGAAGCTTTCTTT
cdr3_aa: CASRTGLNTEAFF

v_call: TRBV7-9
clone_size: few
j_call: TRBJ1-5
d_call: -
cdr3_nt: TGTGCCAGCAGCTTAGACGGGAACCAGCCCCAGCATTTT
cdr3_aa: CASSLDGNQPQHF

v_call: TRBV4-3
clone_size: -
j_call: TRBJ2-7
d_call: -
cdr3_nt: TGCGCCAGCAGCTACAAGGGGGAGGCCTCCTACGAGCAGTACTTC
cdr3_aa: CASSYKGEASYEQYF

v_call: TRBV14
clone_size: -
j_call: TRBJ1-6
d_call: TRBD1
cdr3_nt: TGTGCCAGCAGCCAGGGACAGTTTCCCGGGGACCTCCACTTT
cdr3_aa: CASSQGQFPGDLHF

v_call: TRBV7-6
clone_size: few
j_call: TRBJ2-1
d_call: -
cdr3_nt: TGTGCCAGCAGCGCCAGGGGAAGTAGCGGCTCCTACAATGAGCAGTTCTTC
cdr3_aa: CASSARGSSGSYNEQFF

v_call: TRBV5-1
clone_size: -
j_call: TRBJ2-3
d_call: -
cdr3_nt: TGCGCCAGCAGCCCGGGGCCCGCAGATACGCAGTATTTT
cdr3_aa: CASSPGPADTQYF

v_call: TRBV29-1
clone_size: -
j_call: TRBJ2-7
d_call: -
cdr3_nt: TGCAGCGCGGGGCTGGCAGGGACCTACGAGCAGTACTTC
cdr3_aa: CSAGLAGTYEQYF

v_call: TRBV7-9
clone_size: few
j_call: TRBJ1-1
d_call: -
cdr3_nt: TGTGCCAGCAGCCAGGACGGATGGGAAGCTTTCTTT
cdr3_aa: CASSQDGWEAFF

v_call: TRBV5-1
clone_size: -
j_call: TRBJ2-2
d_call: -
cdr3_nt: TGCGCCAGCAGCTTTGACAGCACCGGGGAGCTGTTTTTT
cdr3_aa: CASSFDSTGELFF

v_call: TRBV10-3
clone_size: -
j_call: TRBJ2-3
d_call: TRBD2
cdr3_nt: TGTGCCATCCAGACCGAGCGGGGGGTTAGCACAGATACGCAGTATTTT
cdr3_aa: CAIQTERGVSTDTQYF

v_call: TRBV11-1
clone_size: -
j_call: TRBJ2-5
d_call: TRBD2
cdr3_nt: TGTGCCAGCAAATCGGGGGGGGAAGCACCTCAAGAGACCCAGTACTTC
cdr3_aa: CASKSGGEAPQETQYF

v_call: TRBV7-2
clone_size: once
j_call: TRBJ1-2
d_call: TRBD1
cdr3_nt: TGTGCCAGCAGCTCTTGGGACAGGATATTAGGGAACTATGGCTACACCTTC
cdr3_aa: CASSSWDRILGNYGYTF

v_call: TRBV6-5
clone_size: few
j_call: TRBJ1-1
d_call: -
cdr3_nt: TGTGCCAGCAGTTACTCGCGGGGGCCTACCCTGGGAGCTTTCTTT
cdr3_aa: CASSYSRGPTLGAFF

v_call: TRBV7-2
clone_size: -
j_call: TRBJ2-3
d_call: TRBD2
cdr3_nt: TGTGCCAGCAGCTTAGCGGGGGGGACTACCACAGATACGCAGTATTTT
cdr3_aa: CASSLAGGTTTDTQYF

v_call: TRBV2
clone_size: -
j_call: TRBJ1-5
d_call: -
cdr3_nt: TGTGCCAGCAGTGAAAGGCAGGGAAATCAGCCCCAGCATTTT
cdr3_aa: CASSERQGNQPQHF

v_call: TRBV4-1
clone_size: -
j_call: TRBJ2-6
d_call: -
cdr3_nt: TGCGCCAGCAGCCAGGAAGTATCTGGGGCCAACGTCCTGACTTTC
cdr3_aa: CASSQEVSGANVLTF

v_call: TRBV16
clone_size: few
j_call: TRBJ2-7
d_call: -
cdr3_nt: TGTGCCAGCAGCCAGGACTGGATATACGAGCAGTACTTC
cdr3_aa: CASSQDWIYEQYF

v_call: TRBV4-1
clone_size: -
j_call: TRBJ1-4
d_call: -
cdr3_nt: TGCGCCAGCAGCCAAGATCCCGAGAAAACAACCCGTGAAAAACTGTTTTTT
cdr3_aa: CASSQDPEKTTREKLFF

v_call: TRBV20-1
clone_size: -
j_call: TRBJ2-5
d_call: TRBD2
cdr3_nt: TGCAGTGCTAGTTTACTAGCGGGAAAAGAGACCCAGTACTTC
cdr3_aa: CSASLLAGKETQYF

v_call: TRBV5-8
clone_size: -
j_call: TRBJ2-1
d_call: -
cdr3_nt: TGTGCCAGCAGCTTGGACAGAGGGGAGCAGTTCTTC
cdr3_aa: CASSLDRGEQFF